This T cell receptor (beta chain) was sequenced in a study of OX40 agonist ivuxolimab in advanced cancers. General study results and limits: Circulating CD4+ and CD8+ T cells showed clonal expansion by week 6 at 0.1 to 3.0 mg/kg. The mean number of expanded clones was higher in CD8+ T cells than in CD4+.

As concerns this clone: The antigen remains unidentified.

Clones were sequenced by immunoSEQ multiplex PCR, and TCRdb holds only the in-frame ones, with some missing. The table lists more than 80,000 clones, roughly nine tenths of them singletons. The CDR3 covers 16 residues. Germline V gene sequence: CDR1 SGHAT, CDR2 FQNNGV. Trimming left V 1 base short and J 4 bases short, with 13 bases between. The source material was CD4+ or CD8+ T cells sorted from blood, sampled in a trial of the OX40 agonist ivuxolimab. The chain uses TRBV11-2 and TRBJ2-2; D is unresolved. This TCR was recovered from an adult with an advanced solid tumor such as melanoma, head and neck, liver or kidney cancer. The CDR3 bases are TGTGCCAGCAGCTTAGTGGCCGGCCTGGCCACCGGGGAGCTGTTTTTT. Amino acid sequence: CASSLVAGLATGELFF.